Shown below are 30 T cell receptor beta chains from a single sample sequenced in a study of OX40 agonist ivuxolimab in advanced cancers. The protocol was immunoSEQ multiplex PCR, while the TCRdb copy is restricted to in-frame clones and leaves out a portion. The sample shows about 21,000 clones, 80% to 85% of them seen only once. The sequencing here drew on CD4+ or CD8+ T cells sorted from blood, taken in a trial of the OX40 agonist ivuxolimab. Every receptor here comes from an adult with an advanced solid tumor such as melanoma, head and neck, liver or kidney cancer.

The J gene is TRBJ2-1, the V gene TRBV7-8, with TRBD1 matching over 10 bases. Losses at the gene ends were 2 bases for V and 5 bases for J; bases not matched to a gene: 6. Looked up from germline, CDR1 is SGHVS and CDR2 is FQNEAQ. This CDR3 is 16 amino acids long. The CDR3 is CASSLKGQGLDNEQFF. The DNA for the CDR3 is TGTGCCAGCAGCTTAAAGGGACAGGGGCTTGACAATGAGCAGTTCTTC.

The chain is built from TRBV23-1 and TRBJ2-7, with a possible D match to TRBD1 (6 bases). TRBV23-1 is flagged as an ORF with uncertain function. The germline V and J ends were trimmed by 2 bases and 2 bases, with 16 bases remaining between them. The CDR3 covers 16 residues. The CDR3 coding sequence is TGCGCCAGCAGTCAAAAGTTTGACAGGTCAACCTACGAGCAGTACTTC. Amino acid sequence: CASSQKFDRSTYEQYF.

The chain joins TRBV18 to TRBJ1-2; possibly TRBD1 for D (5 bases). V dropped 3 bases and J dropped 4 bases, with 18 bases sitting between them. The CDR3 totals 16 residues. CDR1 and CDR2 from the germline V gene are KGHSH and LQKENI. The CDR3 region is CASSPGDGPPSYGYTF. The CDR3 DNA reads TGTGCCAGCTCACCTGGGGACGGACCTCCCAGCTATGGCTACACCTTC.

V gene TRBV7-8 combines with J gene TRBJ2-4, with D possibly TRBD1 on 6 matching bases. CDR1 and CDR2 from the germline V gene are SGHVS and FQNEAQ. The CDR3 sequence is 18 residues long. V was cut by 0 bases and J by 1 base, with 16 bases left in between. The DNA of the CDR3 is TGTGCCAGCAGCTTAGCGTTGATGGCAGGGGAGGCCAAAAACATTCAGTACTTC. Translation: CASSLALMAGEAKNIQYF. Drawing the rest from reference TRBV7-8 and TRBJ2-4, the complete variable domain is GAGVSQSPRYKVAKRGQDVALRCDPISGHVSLFWYQQALGQGPEFLTYFQNEAQLDKSGLPSDRFFAERPEGSVSTLKIQRTQQEDSAVYLCASSLALMAGEAKNIQYFGAGTRLSVL.

This chain connects TRBV7-9 to TRBJ2-4; 8 bases agree with TRBD2. In germline, CDR1 is SEHNR, CDR2 FQNEAQ (reference sequence). With V trimmed by 5 bases and J by 3 bases, 9 bases remained unmatched. This CDR3 contains 16 residues. This chain's CDR3 is CASSPPAGTSKNIQYF. For the CDR3, the DNA is TGTGCCAGCAGCCCCCCGGCCGGGACTAGCAAAAACATTCAGTACTTC. Looking up the rest from reference TRBV7-9 and TRBJ2-4 gives the full variable domain: DTGVSQNPRHKITKRGQNVTFRCDPISEHNRLYWYRQTLGQGPEFLTYFQNEAQLEKSRLLSDRFSAERPKGSFSTLEIQRTEQGDSAMYLCASSPPAGTSKNIQYFGAGTRLSVL.

The J gene is TRBJ1-6, the V gene TRBV9, with TRBD1 matching 9 bases. V trimming: 4 bases; J trimming: 9 bases; junction bases outside the gene matches: 8. CDR3 length: 15 amino acids. Germline V gene sequence: CDR1 SGDLS, CDR2 YYNGEE. The CDR3 protein is CASSLGTGLGSPLHF. In DNA form, the CDR3 reads TGTGCCAGCAGCTTAGGGACAGGGTTAGGTTCACCCCTCCACTTT.

The table lists this clone with a count of one. This sequence joins TRBV9 and TRBJ1-1; D gene uncertain. Germline V gene data show CDR1 as SGDLS and CDR2 as YYNGEE. CDR3 length: 14 residues. Trimming took 0 bases from V and 4 from J, leaving 10 bases between them. In nucleotides, the CDR3 is TGTGCCAGCAGCGTAGGTGGCGGTCGCACTGAAGCTTTCTTT. Amino acids: CASSVGGGRTEAFF.

The gene calls are TRBV2 and TRBJ2-6, with 10 bases identical to TRBD1. Germline values: CDR1 SNHLY, CDR2 FYNNEI. The CDR3 is 17 residues long. With 7 bases clipped from V and 4 bases from J, the junction kept 10 bases outside the gene matches. CDR3 sequence reads: CASIQRDRGPGANVLTF. CDR3 coding DNA: TGTGCCAGCATCCAGAGGGACAGGGGACCAGGGGCCAACGTCCTGACTTTC.

The J gene is TRBJ1-6, the V gene TRBV7-2; 7 bases are shared with TRBD1. Looked up from germline, CDR1 is SGHTA and CDR2 is FQGNSA. The CDR3 is 16 residues long. V lost 2 bases to trimming and J lost 3 bases; unmatched junction nucleotides: 4. The CDR3: CASSLLGQIYNSPLHF. DNA for the CDR3: TGTGCCAGCAGCTTACTGGGACAGATCTATAATTCACCCCTCCACTTT.

The rearrangement joins TRBV9 to TRBJ1-2; no clear D. The germline CDR1 and CDR2 sequences are SGDLS and YYNGEE. V was trimmed by 0 bases and J by 5 bases, leaving 17 bases between them. The CDR3 is 16 amino acids. CDR3: CASSVEPLPPQYGYTF. The CDR3 bases are TGTGCCAGCAGCGTAGAGCCCCTCCCCCCGCAGTATGGCTACACCTTC.

The rearrangement joins TRBV4-2 to TRBJ1-2; D not resolved. V gave up 2 bases and J gave up 2 bases, with 9 bases separating them. Looked up from germline, CDR1 is LGHNA and CDR2 is YNFKEQ. The CDR3 consists of 14 residues. The CDR3 here is CASSQMGQNYGYTF. The CDR3, as DNA: TGTGCCAGCAGCCAAATGGGCCAGAACTATGGCTACACCTTC.

The CDR3 sequence is CASSRPGTGGNEQFF. In DNA, the CDR3 is TGTGCCAGCAGCAGACCCGGGACAGGGGGCAATGAGCAGTTCTTC. V and J are TRBV27 and TRBJ2-1, with 11 bases fitting TRBD1. In germline, CDR1 is MNHEY, CDR2 SMNVEV (reference sequence). This CDR3 has 15 amino acids. V lost 6 bases to trimming and J lost 6 bases; unmatched junction nucleotides: 7.

This clone was recorded only once. The V call is TRBV6-6, the J call TRBJ1-1, with D unclear. The CDR3 spans 15 residues. CDR1 and CDR2 (germline): MNHNY, SVGAGI (reference sequence). Trimming left V 2 bases short and J 1 base short, with 11 bases between. CDR3: CASSYQEATNTEAFF. The CDR3 nucleotides are TGTGCCAGCAGTTACCAGGAGGCGACGAACACTGAAGCTTTCTTT.

The V call is TRBV23-1, the J call TRBJ1-4; D may be TRBD1 (6 bases). TRBV23-1 is treated as an ORF (open reading frame) with a function not yet certain. V lost 4 bases, J lost 5 bases, and 14 bases lay in between. This CDR3 comprises 15 residues. In nucleotides, the CDR3 is TGCGCCAGCAGTCCAGGGGAGGGGGTAAATGAAAAACTGTTTTTT. Amino acid sequence: CASSPGEGVNEKLFF.

The chain is built from TRBV5-5 and TRBJ1-5; no firm D call. The V and J ends lost 1 base and 7 bases respectively, with 15 bases between them. The CDR3 loop spans 15 amino acids. Germline CDR1 and CDR2: SGHKS and YYEKEE (reference sequence). The CDR3 sequence is CASSLTSRMEQPQHF. For the CDR3, the DNA is TGTGCCAGCAGCTTGACGTCCAGGATGGAACAGCCCCAGCATTTT.

This sequence joins TRBV2 and TRBJ2-1; D gene unclear. V lost 3 bases, J lost 0 bases, and 6 bases lay in between. Looked up from germline, CDR1 is SNHLY and CDR2 is FYNNEI. This CDR3 has 14 amino acids. CDR3 sequence reads: CASSERSSYNEQFF. The CDR3 coding sequence is TGTGCCAGCAGTGAGAGAAGCTCCTACAATGAGCAGTTCTTC.

V usage is TRBV9 and J usage is TRBJ2-7; D not resolved. V was clipped by 0 bases and J by 0 bases, with 10 bases between them. CDR1 and CDR2 (germline): SGDLS, YYNGEE. The CDR3 has 15 amino acids. CDR3 sequence reads: CASSVASAASYEQYF. The CDR3 region has the DNA TGTGCCAGCAGCGTAGCCTCCGCAGCCTCCTACGAGCAGTACTTC.

The rearrangement links TRBV12-5 to TRBJ2-3; 7 bases agree with TRBD1. Germline CDR1 reads LGHNT; CDR2 reads FRNRAP. The CDR3 loop spans 15 amino acids. The V segment lost 6 bases and the J segment 3 bases; nucleotides outside the gene matches: 9. CDR3 DNA: TGTGCTAGTGGGGCGACCGGACAGGTAACAGATACGCAGTATTTT. Translated: CASGATGQVTDTQYF.

The chain uses TRBV7-6 and TRBJ1-6; possible D gene TRBD1, 6 bases. V lost 3 bases, J lost 3 bases, and 12 bases lay in between. The CDR3 runs to 16 residues. In germline, CDR1 is SGHVS, CDR2 FNYEAQ. The CDR3 DNA reads as TGTGCCAGCAGCTTTTACAACAGGGACTATAATTCACCCCTCCACTTT. Translation gives CASSFYNRDYNSPLHF.

The chain is built from TRBV11-2 and TRBJ2-1, with 11 bases matching TRBD2. The CDR3 is 17 amino acids. With 4 bases clipped from V and 4 bases from J, the junction kept 9 bases outside the gene matches. Germline assignment: CDR1 SGHAT and CDR2 FQNNGV. CDR3 nucleotides: TGTGCCAGCAGCTCCCTCCCGACTAGCGGGACGTACAATGAGCAGTTCTTC. Encoded protein: CASSSLPTSGTYNEQFF.

The chain uses TRBV7-2 and TRBJ2-5, with a weak D call TRBD1 (5 bases). Germline V gene sequence: CDR1 SGHTA, CDR2 FQGNSA. The CDR3 has 15 residues. V was shortened by 3 bases and J by 3 bases, with 14 bases between the two germline ends. CDR3 region: CASSFYGADEETQYF. The CDR3 DNA follows: TGTGCCAGCAGCTTTTATGGGGCAGACGAAGAGACCCAGTACTTC.

The rearrangement uses TRBV9 and TRBJ2-3, with TRBD1 matching over 7 bases. Germline assignment: CDR1 SGDLS and CDR2 YYNGEE. This CDR3 is built from 17 residues. Unmatched junction bases numbered 12, after V lost 0 bases and J lost 5 bases. The CDR3 region has the DNA TGTGCCAGCAGCGTAGAGGGCCGTACAGGGGCGGGAGATACGCAGTATTTT. It specifies CASSVEGRTGAGDTQYF.

The V and J genes are TRBV4-3 and TRBJ1-1; weak D call: TRBD1 (5 bases). Per germline, CDR1 LGHNA and CDR2 YSLEER. The V end was cut by 4 bases, the J end by 5 bases, with 20 bases between. The CDR3 runs to 16 residues. The CDR3 DNA reads as TGCGCCAGCAGCCGCGCCGGGGGAGGCGAGAAAACTGAAGCTTTCTTT. Its protein is CASSRAGGGEKTEAFF.

This clone was counted once. V and J are TRBV19 and TRBJ1-2; D may be TRBD1 (6 bases). The CDR3 has 16 amino acids. Germline V gives CDR1 LNHDA, CDR2 SQIVND (reference sequence). Deletions cut 0 bases from V and 6 bases from J, with 17 bases between. The CDR3 region has the DNA TGTGCCAGTAGTATAGATTTACAGGGAGTCCCCGATGGCTACACCTTC. Protein sequence: CASSIDLQGVPDGYTF.

V and J are TRBV6-5 and TRBJ1-2; D gene unclear. Germline CDR1 is MNHEY and CDR2 is SVGAGI. There are 14 residues in the CDR3. Trimming cost V 6 bases and J 2 bases, with 13 bases left between them. The CDR3 loop is CASSPAGNNYGYTF. Written as DNA, the CDR3 is TGTGCCAGCAGCCCGGCGGGGAACAACTATGGCTACACCTTC.

This clone has only a few counts. This chain joins TRBV6-6 and TRBJ2-3, with 10 bases that match TRBD2. Germline CDR1 reads MNHNY; CDR2 reads SVGAGI (reference sequence). Germline trimming cut 0 bases from V and 4 bases from J; bases unmatched to any gene: 4. The CDR3 is 16 amino acids. The CDR3 sequence is CASSYSKRGGADTQYF. The CDR3 DNA reads as TGTGCCAGCAGTTACTCGAAGCGGGGGGGCGCAGATACGCAGTATTTT.

This clone has more than one count but fewer than ten. The chain recombines TRBV4-1 with TRBJ2-7; possibly TRBD2 for D (5 bases). Germline values: CDR1 MGHRA, CDR2 YSYEKL. V was trimmed by 2 bases and J by 1 base, leaving 9 bases between them. This CDR3 contains 14 residues. CDR3 nucleotide sequence: TGCGCCAGCAGCCAACTCAGCGGATCCTACGAGCAGTACTTC. Translated, it gives CASSQLSGSYEQYF.

V and J are TRBV7-9 and TRBJ2-1, with D perhaps matching TRBD2 (7 bases). CDR1 and CDR2 from the germline V gene are SEHNR and FQNEAQ (reference sequence). The V and J ends lost 5 bases and 5 bases respectively, with 19 bases between them. This CDR3 contains 16 residues. The CDR3 bases are TGTGCCAGCAGCCAAACACTTGGGGGGGCCAACAATGAGCAGTTCTTC. Translated, it gives CASSQTLGGANNEQFF.

The sample holds a few counts of this clone. This chain links TRBV10-1 with TRBJ2-7; 7 nucleotides align to TRBD1. Unmatched junction bases numbered 2, after V lost 8 bases and J lost 4 bases. The germline V gene has CDR1 WNHNN and CDR2 SYGVQD (reference sequence). The CDR3 contains 11 residues. The CDR3 is CASGTEYEQYF. CDR3 coding DNA: TGCGCCAGCGGGACAGAGTACGAGCAGTACTTC.

The V gene is TRBV6-1, the J gene TRBJ2-1, with 7 nucleotides matching TRBD1. Looked up from germline, CDR1 is MNHNS and CDR2 is SASEGT. J gave up 8 bases and V 5 bases, and 9 bases lay outside the gene matches. There are 14 residues in the CDR3. This chain's CDR3 is CASSLNRGRDEQFF. DNA of the CDR3: TGTGCCAGCAGTCTTAACAGGGGTAGAGATGAGCAGTTCTTC.